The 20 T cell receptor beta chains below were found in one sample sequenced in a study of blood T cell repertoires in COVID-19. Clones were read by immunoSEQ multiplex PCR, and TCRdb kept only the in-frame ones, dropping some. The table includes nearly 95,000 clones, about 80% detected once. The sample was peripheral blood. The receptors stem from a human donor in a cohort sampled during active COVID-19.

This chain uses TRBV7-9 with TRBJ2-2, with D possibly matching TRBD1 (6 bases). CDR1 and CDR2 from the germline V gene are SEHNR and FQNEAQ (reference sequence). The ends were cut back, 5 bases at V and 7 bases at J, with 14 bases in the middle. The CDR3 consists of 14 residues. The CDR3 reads CASSRNRENGELFF. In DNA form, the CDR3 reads TGTGCCAGCAGCCGAAACAGGGAGAACGGGGAGCTGTTTTTT.

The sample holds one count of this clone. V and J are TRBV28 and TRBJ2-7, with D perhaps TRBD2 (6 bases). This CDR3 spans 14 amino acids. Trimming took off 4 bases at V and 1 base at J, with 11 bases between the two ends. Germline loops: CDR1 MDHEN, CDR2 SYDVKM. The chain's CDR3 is CASSSPGGSYEQYF. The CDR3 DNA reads TGTGCCAGCAGTTCCCCCGGGGGATCCTACGAGCAGTACTTC.

Here the CDR3 reads CATTRGLTQYF. CDR3 DNA: TGTGCCACCACACGGGGACTTACCCAGTACTTC. V and J are TRBV28 and TRBJ2-5, with D maybe TRBD2 (6 bases). Germline values: CDR1 MDHEN, CDR2 SYDVKM. The CDR3 is 11 amino acids. V was shortened by 10 bases and J by 8 bases, with 14 bases between the two germline ends.

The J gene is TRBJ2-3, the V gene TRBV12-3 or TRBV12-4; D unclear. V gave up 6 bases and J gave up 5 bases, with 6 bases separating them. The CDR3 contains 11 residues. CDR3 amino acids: CASSLRDTQYF. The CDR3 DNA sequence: TGTGCCAGCAGCTTGAGAGATACGCAGTATTTT.

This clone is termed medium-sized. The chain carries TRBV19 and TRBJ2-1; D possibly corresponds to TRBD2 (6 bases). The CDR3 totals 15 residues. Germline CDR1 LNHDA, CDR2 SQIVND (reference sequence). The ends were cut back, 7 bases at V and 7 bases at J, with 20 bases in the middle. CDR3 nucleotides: TGTGCCAGTATCCCTTCCGGGAGTAGCTTGAATGAGCAGTTCTTC. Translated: CASIPSGSSLNEQFF. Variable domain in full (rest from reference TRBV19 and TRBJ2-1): DGGITQSPKYLFRKEGQNVTLSCEQNLNHDAMYWYRQDPGQGLRLIYYSQIVNDFQKGDIAEGYSVSREKKESFPLTVTSAQKNPTAFYLCASIPSGSSLNEQFFGPGTRLTVL.

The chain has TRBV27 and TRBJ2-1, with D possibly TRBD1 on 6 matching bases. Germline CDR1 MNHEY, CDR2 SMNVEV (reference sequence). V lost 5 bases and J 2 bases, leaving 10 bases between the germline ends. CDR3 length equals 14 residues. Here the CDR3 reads CASSPQGPYNEQFF. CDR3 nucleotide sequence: TGTGCCAGCAGTCCGCAGGGGCCCTACAATGAGCAGTTCTTC.

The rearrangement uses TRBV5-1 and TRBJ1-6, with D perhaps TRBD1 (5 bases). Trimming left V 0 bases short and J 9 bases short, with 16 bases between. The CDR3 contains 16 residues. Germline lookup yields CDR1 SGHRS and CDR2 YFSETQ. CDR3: CASSLVMRGMGSPLHF. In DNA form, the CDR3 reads TGCGCCAGCAGCTTGGTCATGCGGGGGATGGGTTCACCCCTCCACTTT.

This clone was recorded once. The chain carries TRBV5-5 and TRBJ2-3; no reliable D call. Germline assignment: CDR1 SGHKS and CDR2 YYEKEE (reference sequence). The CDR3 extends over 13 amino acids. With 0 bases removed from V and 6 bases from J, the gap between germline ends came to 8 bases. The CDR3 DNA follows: TGTGCCAGCAGCTTGGAACCTATGGATACGCAGTATTTT. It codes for CASSLEPMDTQYF.

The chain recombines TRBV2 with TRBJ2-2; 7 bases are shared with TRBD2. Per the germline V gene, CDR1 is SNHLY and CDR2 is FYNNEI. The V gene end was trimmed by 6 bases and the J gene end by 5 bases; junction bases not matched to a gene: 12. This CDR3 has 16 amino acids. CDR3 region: CASRPGRGAATGELFF. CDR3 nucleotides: TGTGCCAGCAGGCCAGGGAGGGGCGCGGCAACCGGGGAGCTGTTTTTT. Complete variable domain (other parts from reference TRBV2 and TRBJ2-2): EPEVTQTPSHQVTQMGQEVILRCVPISNHLYFYWYRQILGQKVEFLVSFYNNEISEKSEIFDDQFSVERPDGSNFTLKIRSTKLEDSAMYFCASRPGRGAATGELFFGEGSRLTVL.

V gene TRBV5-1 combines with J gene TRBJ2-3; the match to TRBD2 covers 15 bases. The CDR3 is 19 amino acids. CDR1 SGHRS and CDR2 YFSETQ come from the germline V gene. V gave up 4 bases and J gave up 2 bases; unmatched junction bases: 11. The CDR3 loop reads CASSQTPGLAGGLTDTQYF. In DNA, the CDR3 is TGCGCCAGCAGCCAGACCCCGGGACTAGCGGGGGGCCTCACAGATACGCAGTATTTT.

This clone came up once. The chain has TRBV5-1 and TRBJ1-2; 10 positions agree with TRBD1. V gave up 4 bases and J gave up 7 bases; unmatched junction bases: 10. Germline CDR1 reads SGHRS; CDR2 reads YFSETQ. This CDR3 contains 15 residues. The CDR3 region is CASSQTAGQGSGYTF. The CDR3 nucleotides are TGCGCCAGCAGCCAGACGGCGGGACAGGGGTCTGGCTACACCTTC.

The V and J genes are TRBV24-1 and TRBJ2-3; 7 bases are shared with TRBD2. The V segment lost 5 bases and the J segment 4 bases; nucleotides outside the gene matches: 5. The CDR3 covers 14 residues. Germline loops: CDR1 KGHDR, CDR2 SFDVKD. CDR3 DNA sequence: TGTGCCACCAGTGGATTGAGCGGGGCAGATACGCAGTATTTT. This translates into CATSGLSGADTQYF.

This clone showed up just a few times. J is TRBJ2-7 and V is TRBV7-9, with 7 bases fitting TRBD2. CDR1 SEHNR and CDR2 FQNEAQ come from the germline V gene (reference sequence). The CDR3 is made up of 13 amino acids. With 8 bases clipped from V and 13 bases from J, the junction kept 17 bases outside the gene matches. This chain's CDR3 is CASSASGSASIYF. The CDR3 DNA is TGTGCCAGCTCAGCTAGCGGAAGTGCATCAATATACTTC.

The CDR3 nucleotides read TGTGCCAGCAGAAGCGACAGCTATAGCAATCAGCCCCAGCATTTT. Amino acid sequence: CASRSDSYSNQPQHF. The chain recombines TRBV2 with TRBJ1-5; D perhaps matches TRBD1 (5 bases). V was pared by 6 bases and J by 0 bases, with 12 bases between. Looked up from germline, CDR1 is SNHLY and CDR2 is FYNNEI. This CDR3 region has 15 residues.

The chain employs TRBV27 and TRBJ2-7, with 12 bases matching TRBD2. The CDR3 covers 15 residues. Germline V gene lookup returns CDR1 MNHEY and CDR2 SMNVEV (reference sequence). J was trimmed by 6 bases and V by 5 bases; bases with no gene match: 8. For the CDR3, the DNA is TGTGCCAGCAGTCCACTGACTAGCGGGAGCTCCGAGCAGTACTTC. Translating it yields CASSPLTSGSSEQYF.

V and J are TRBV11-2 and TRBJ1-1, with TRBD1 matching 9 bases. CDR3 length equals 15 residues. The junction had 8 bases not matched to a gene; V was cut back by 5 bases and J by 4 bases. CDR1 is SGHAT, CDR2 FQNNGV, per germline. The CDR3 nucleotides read TGTGCCAGCAGCGGCGGGACAGGGTTTTTCACTGAAGCTTTCTTT. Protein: CASSGGTGFFTEAFF. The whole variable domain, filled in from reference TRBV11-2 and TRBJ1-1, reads EAGVAQSPRYKIIEKRQSVAFWCNPISGHATLYWYQQILGQGPKLLIQFQNNGVVDDSQLPKDRFSAERLKGVDSTLKIQPAKLEDSAVYLCASSGGTGFFTEAFFGQGTRLTVV.

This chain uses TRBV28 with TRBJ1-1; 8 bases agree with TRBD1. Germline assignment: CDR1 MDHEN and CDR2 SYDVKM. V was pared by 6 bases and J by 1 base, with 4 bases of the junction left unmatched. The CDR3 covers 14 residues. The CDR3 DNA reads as TGTGCCAGCAGCTCAGGGGGCTGGAACACTGAAGCTTTCTTT. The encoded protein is CASSSGGWNTEAFF.

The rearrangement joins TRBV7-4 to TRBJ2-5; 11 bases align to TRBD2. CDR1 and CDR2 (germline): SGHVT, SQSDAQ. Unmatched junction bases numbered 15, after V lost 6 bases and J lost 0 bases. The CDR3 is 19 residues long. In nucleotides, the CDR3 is TGTGCCAGCAGTCAGCGCTTGGCTAGCGGGGGGCCCGACCAAGAGACCCAGTACTTC. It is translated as CASSQRLASGGPDQETQYF.

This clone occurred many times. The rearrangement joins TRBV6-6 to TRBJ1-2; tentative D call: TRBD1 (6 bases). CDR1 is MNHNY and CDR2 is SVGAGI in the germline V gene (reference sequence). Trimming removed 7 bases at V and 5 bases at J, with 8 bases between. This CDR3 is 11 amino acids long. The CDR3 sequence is CASTQGYGYTF. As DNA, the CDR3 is TGTGCCAGCACCCAGGGGTATGGCTACACCTTC.

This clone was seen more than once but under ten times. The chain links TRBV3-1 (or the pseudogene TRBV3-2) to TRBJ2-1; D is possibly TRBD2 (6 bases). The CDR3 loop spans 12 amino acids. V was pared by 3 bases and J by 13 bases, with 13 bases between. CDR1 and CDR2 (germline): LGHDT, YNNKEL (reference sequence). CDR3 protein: CASSHGSGPQFF. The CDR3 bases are TGTGCCAGCAGCCACGGTAGCGGACCTCAGTTCTTC.